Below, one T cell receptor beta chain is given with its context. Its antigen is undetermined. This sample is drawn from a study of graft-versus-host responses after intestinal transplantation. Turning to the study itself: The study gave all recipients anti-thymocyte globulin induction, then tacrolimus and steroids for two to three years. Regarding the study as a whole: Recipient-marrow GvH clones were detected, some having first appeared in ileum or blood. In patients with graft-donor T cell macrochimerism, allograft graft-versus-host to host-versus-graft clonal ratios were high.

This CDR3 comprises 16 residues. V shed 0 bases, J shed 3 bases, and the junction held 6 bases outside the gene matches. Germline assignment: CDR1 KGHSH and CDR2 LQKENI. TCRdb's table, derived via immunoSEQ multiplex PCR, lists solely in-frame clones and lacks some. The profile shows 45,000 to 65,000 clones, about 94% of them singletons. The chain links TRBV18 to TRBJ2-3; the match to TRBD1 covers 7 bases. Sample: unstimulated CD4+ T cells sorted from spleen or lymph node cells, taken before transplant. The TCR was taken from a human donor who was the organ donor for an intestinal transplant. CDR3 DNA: TGTGCCAGCTCACCACCGAAAGGGGGCGGGACAGATACGCAGTATTTT. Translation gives CASSPPKGGGTDTQYF.